What follows are 20 T cell receptor beta chains derived from one specimen sequenced in a study of PD-1 blockade in classical Hodgkin lymphoma. Autologous stem cell transplantation was followed by relapse in every patient, and brentuximab vedotin exposure varied. The data were produced by immunoSEQ multiplex PCR, yet TCRdb's version contains in-frame clones alone and is incomplete. The sample contains 20,000 to 25,000 clones, around 80% of which appear only once. The sample here was peripheral blood mononuclear cells (PBMCs), taken before the second cycle of nivolumab. The source is a human donor with classical Hodgkin lymphoma.

The rearrangement joins TRBV6-6 to TRBJ2-7, with 7 bases lining up with TRBD1. The CDR3 totals 12 residues. V trimming: 6 bases; J trimming: 5 bases; junction bases outside the gene matches: 4. In germline, CDR1 is MNHNY, CDR2 SVGAGI (reference sequence). Written as DNA, the CDR3 is TGTGCCAGCAGGAGACAGGGAGACGAGCAGTACGTC. Translating it yields CASRRQGDEQYV.

The chain has TRBV6-5 and TRBJ2-3; 8 bases agree with TRBD1. V lost 5 bases and J lost 6; bases outside the gene matches: 7. The CDR3 sequence is 14 residues long. Germline CDR1 is MNHEY and CDR2 is SVGAGI. The CDR3 coding sequence is TGTGCCAGCAGTCGCCGGGACAGGTCCGATACGCAGTATTTT. Translation gives CASSRRDRSDTQYF.

This clone was counted once. This rearrangement joins TRBV7-9 to TRBJ1-1; TRBD1 aligns across 7 bases. Germline trimming cut 11 bases from V and 5 bases from J; bases unmatched to any gene: 23. Germline V gene data show CDR1 as SEHNR and CDR2 as FQNEAQ (reference sequence). The CDR3 length is 17 residues. CDR3 protein: CAGRSRDSPDGGTEAFF. The CDR3 DNA follows: TGTGCCGGACGAAGTCGGGACAGCCCGGATGGGGGGACTGAAGCTTTCTTT.

The rearrangement joins TRBV5-1 to TRBJ1-1; possibly TRBD1 for D (5 bases). Germline CDR1 and CDR2: SGHRS and YFSETQ. Trimming shortened V by 0 bases and J by 3 bases, and 12 bases separated the two germline ends. The CDR3 runs to 15 residues. The CDR3 loop reads CASSLAPTEDTEAFF. The CDR3 DNA follows: TGCGCCAGCAGCTTGGCGCCGACAGAGGACACTGAAGCTTTCTTT.

V is TRBV10-1 and J is TRBJ2-3; unclear D gene. The germline gives CDR1 WNHNN, CDR2 SYGVQD (reference sequence). The V end was cut by 6 bases, the J end by 3 bases, with 7 bases between. The CDR3 length is 12 residues. The CDR3 nucleotides read TGCGCCAGCAGCCCAACGACAGATACGCAGTATTTT. Its protein is CASSPTTDTQYF.

By frequency in the sample, this clone is medium-sized (0.01 to 0.1%). The chain couples TRBV30 to TRBJ2-2, with D hard to call. Germline-derived CDR1 and CDR2 are GTSNPN and SVGIG (reference sequence). This CDR3 contains 13 residues. Trimming left V 4 bases short and J 5 bases short, with 11 bases between. CDR3 coding DNA: TGTGCCTGGACTCGACTGAATACCGGGGAGCTGTTTTTT. Protein product: CAWTRLNTGELFF.

The genes are TRBV7-2 and TRBJ1-3, with TRBD1 as a possible D gene (5 bases). This CDR3 is built from 16 residues. V was pared by 7 bases and J by 0 bases, with 16 bases between. Germline V gene data show CDR1 as SGHTA and CDR2 as FQGNSA. The CDR3 loop is CASTQVGGTSGNTIYF. In DNA form, the CDR3 reads TGTGCCAGCACCCAGGTGGGGGGGACCTCTGGAAACACCATATATTTT.

The chain employs TRBV30 and TRBJ2-7; D may be TRBD2 (6 bases). The V and J ends lost 1 base and 0 bases respectively, with 10 bases between them. The CDR3 extends over 14 amino acids. Germline-derived CDR1 and CDR2 are GTSNPN and SVGIG (reference sequence). Written as DNA, the CDR3 is TGTGCCTGGAGTGCGGGACTCTTCTCCTACGAGCAGTACTTC. Its protein is CAWSAGLFSYEQYF.

Points on this clone: The junction departs from the called germline gene at one end, perhaps through a read error. The chain uses TRBV7-7 and TRBJ2-5; D uncertain. In germline, CDR1 is SSHAT, CDR2 FNYEAQ (reference sequence). The CDR3 consists of 10 residues. The CDR3 DNA follows: TGTGCTAGCAGCTTATTTCGTAAGTACTTC. This gives the protein CASSLFRKYF.

This chain uses TRBV9 with TRBJ2-7; weak D call: TRBD2 (6 bases). Deletions cut 0 bases from V and 5 bases from J, with 15 bases between. Per the germline V gene, CDR1 is SGDLS and CDR2 is YYNGEE. This CDR3 comprises 15 residues. CDR3: CASSVGTTYVHEQYF. As DNA, the CDR3 is TGTGCCAGCAGCGTAGGGACTACTTACGTACACGAGCAGTACTTC.

The chain combines TRBV28 with TRBJ1-4, with a tentative D call TRBD1 (5 bases). The V end lost 2 bases, the J end lost 3 bases, and 7 bases lay between the germline ends. The CDR3 totals 14 residues. Looked up from germline, CDR1 is MDHEN and CDR2 is SYDVKM. In DNA form, the CDR3 reads TGTGCCAGCAGTTTAAGGGGTGCTAATGAAAAACTGTTTTTT. Its protein is CASSLRGANEKLFF.

This clone was observed once. The chain uses TRBV19 and TRBJ1-2, with TRBD1 as a possible D gene (5 bases). Germline V CDR1 and CDR2: LNHDA, SQIVND (reference sequence). The CDR3 has 15 amino acids. V shed 7 bases and J shed 5 bases, with 20 bases lying between them. The CDR3 region has the DNA TGTGCCAGTAATACCGGACACGGGGTGGATTATGGCTACACCTTC. Protein sequence: CASNTGHGVDYGYTF.

The rearrangement uses TRBV5-1 and TRBJ1-2, with D unresolved. Germline CDR1 reads SGHRS; CDR2 reads YFSETQ. The CDR3 loop spans 14 amino acids. Trimming removed 1 base from V and 5 bases from J, with 12 bases in between. The CDR3 here is CASSLFGVGYGYTF. The CDR3 DNA is TGCGCCAGCAGCTTGTTCGGCGTGGGGTATGGCTACACCTTC.

The chain carries TRBV27 and TRBJ2-5, with 10 bases fitting TRBD1. In germline, CDR1 is MNHEY, CDR2 SMNVEV (reference sequence). This CDR3 has 13 amino acids. Trimming took 5 bases from V and 5 from J; bases not matched to a gene: 2. CDR3 protein: CASSLDRGETQYF. CDR3 sequence (DNA): TGTGCCAGCAGTCTGGACAGGGGGGAGACCCAGTACTTC.

This clone appeared once. J is TRBJ2-3 and V is TRBV13; a possible D gene is TRBD2 (6 bases). Germline lookup yields CDR1 PRHDT and CDR2 FYEKMQ (reference sequence). The CDR3 consists of 18 residues. The V and J ends lost 1 base and 2 bases respectively, with 19 bases between them. This CDR3 is CASSLDWRERSLTDTQYF. The CDR3 nucleotides read TGTGCCAGCAGCTTAGATTGGAGGGAGCGGTCCCTCACAGATACGCAGTATTTT.

The rearrangement links TRBV7-8 to TRBJ2-7; perhaps TRBD1 as D (6 bases). This CDR3 spans 13 amino acids. With 5 bases removed from V and 3 bases from J, the gap between germline ends came to 11 bases. The germline gives CDR1 SGHVS, CDR2 FQNEAQ. In nucleotides, the CDR3 is TGTGCCAGCAGCCGTGGACAGTACTACGAGCAGTACGTC. It yields the protein CASSRGQYYEQYV.

The CDR3, as DNA: TGTGCCAGCAGCGTTCTATCCGGGCCGGGGGGCACTGAAGCTTTCTTT. It encodes CASSVLSGPGGTEAFF. This chain links TRBV9 with TRBJ1-1, with D perhaps TRBD1 (5 bases). This CDR3 comprises 16 residues. Germline-derived CDR1 and CDR2 are SGDLS and YYNGEE. V lost 2 bases to trimming and J lost 4 bases, with 18 bases between them. The complete variable domain, with remaining parts taken from reference TRBV9 and TRBJ1-1, reads DSGVTQTPKHLITATGQRVTLRCSPRSGDLSVYWYQQSLDQGLQFLIQYYNGEERAKGNILERFSAQQFPDLHSELNLSSLELGDSALYFCASSVLSGPGGTEAFFGQGTRLTVV.

The V call is TRBV5-4, the J call TRBJ2-5; possible D gene TRBD2, 6 bases. With 0 bases removed from V and 0 bases from J, the gap between germline ends came to 12 bases. Germline V CDR1 and CDR2: SGHNT, YYREEE (reference sequence). This CDR3 is built from 16 residues. CDR3 sequence reads: CASSLAGVGHQETQYF. CDR3 nucleotide sequence: TGTGCCAGCAGCTTGGCGGGGGTCGGGCACCAAGAGACCCAGTACTTC.

The chain joins TRBV5-1 to TRBJ1-2; 9 bases are shared with TRBD1. The V gene end was trimmed by 4 bases and the J gene end by 5 bases; junction bases not matched to a gene: 9. The germline gives CDR1 SGHRS, CDR2 YFSETQ. The CDR3 runs to 15 residues. CDR3 sequence reads: CASSPGQGTWYGYTF. The CDR3, as DNA: TGCGCCAGCAGCCCCGGACAGGGGACATGGTATGGCTACACCTTC.

The chain has TRBV6-4 and TRBJ2-1; unclear D gene. The CDR3 has 14 residues. Trimming took 10 bases from V and 10 from J, leaving 23 bases between them. Germline CDR1 reads MRHNA; CDR2 reads SNTAGT. The CDR3 reads CANQIGSLACEQFF. CDR3 nucleotides: TGTGCCAACCAAATCGGGTCACTTGCGTGCGAGCAGTTCTTC.